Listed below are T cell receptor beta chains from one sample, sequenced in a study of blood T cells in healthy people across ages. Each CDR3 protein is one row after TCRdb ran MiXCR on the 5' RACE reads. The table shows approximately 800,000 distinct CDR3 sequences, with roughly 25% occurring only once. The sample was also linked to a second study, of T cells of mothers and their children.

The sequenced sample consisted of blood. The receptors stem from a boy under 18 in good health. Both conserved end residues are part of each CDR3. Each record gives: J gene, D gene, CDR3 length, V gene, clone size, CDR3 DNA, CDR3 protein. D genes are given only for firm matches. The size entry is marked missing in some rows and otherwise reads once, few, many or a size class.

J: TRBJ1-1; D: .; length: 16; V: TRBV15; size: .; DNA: TGTGCCACCAGCAGGTCGGGGTTCGGTCTGAACACTGAAGCTTTCTTT; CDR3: CATSRSGFGLNTEAFF
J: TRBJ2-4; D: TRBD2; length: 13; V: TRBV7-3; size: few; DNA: TGTGCCAGCAGCTCTAGCGGGGCCCAAGATCAGTACTTC; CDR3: CASSSSGAQDQYF
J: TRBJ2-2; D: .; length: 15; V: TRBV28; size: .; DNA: TGTGCCAGCAGTTTATTCGGTGGGGGGTCCGGGGAGCTGTTTTTT; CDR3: CASSLFGGGSGELFF
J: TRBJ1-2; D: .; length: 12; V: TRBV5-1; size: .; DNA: TGCGCCAGCCGAGAGAGGGGCGGTGGCTACACCTTC; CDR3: CASRERGGGYTF
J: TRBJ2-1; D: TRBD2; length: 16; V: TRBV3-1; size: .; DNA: TGTGCCAGCAGGAGGGGTCTAGCGGGGGGCTACAATGAGCAGTTCTTC; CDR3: CASRRGLAGGYNEQFF
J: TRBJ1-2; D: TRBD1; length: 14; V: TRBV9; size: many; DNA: TGTGCCAGCAGCTTACGGACAGGCAACTATGGCTACACCTTC; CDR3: CASSLRTGNYGYTF
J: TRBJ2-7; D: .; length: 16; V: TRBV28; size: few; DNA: TGTGCCAGCAGTTTAGACCTACCAGGCTGGTCCTACGAGCAGTACTTC; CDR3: CASSLDLPGWSYEQYF
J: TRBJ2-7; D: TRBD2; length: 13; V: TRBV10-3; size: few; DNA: TGTGCCATCAGTGGCGGGGGGAGGTACGAGCAGTACTTC; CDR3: CAISGGGRYEQYF
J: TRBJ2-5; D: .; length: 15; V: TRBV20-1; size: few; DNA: TGCAGTGCTAGAGATCAGGGTAGTGCGCGTGAGACCCAGTACTTC; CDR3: CSARDQGSARETQYF
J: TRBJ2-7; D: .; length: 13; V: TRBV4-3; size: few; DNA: TGCGCCAGCAGCCAAGATGGGGGCCACGAGCAGTACTTC; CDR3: CASSQDGGHEQYF
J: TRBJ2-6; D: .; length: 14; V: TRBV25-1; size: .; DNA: TGTGCCAGCAGTCCGGGCCTTGGGGCCAACGTCCTGACTTTC; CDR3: CASSPGLGANVLTF
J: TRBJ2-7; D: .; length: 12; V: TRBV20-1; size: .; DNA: TGCAGTGCTAGAAGGAGGGACTACGAGCAGTACTTC; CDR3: CSARRRDYEQYF
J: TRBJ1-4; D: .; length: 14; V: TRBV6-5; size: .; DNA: TGTGCCAGCAGCCCAAGGAGGTCCAATGAAAAACTGTTTTTT; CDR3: CASSPRRSNEKLFF
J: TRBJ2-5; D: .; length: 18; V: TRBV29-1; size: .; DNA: TGCAGCCTTCTGAACAGGGGACTAAGGTGGCGGGCGAAAGAGACCCAGTACTTC; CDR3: CSLLNRGLRWRAKETQYF
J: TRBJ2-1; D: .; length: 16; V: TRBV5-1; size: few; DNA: TGCGCCAGCAGCCCGGGTAGAGGGGGGCCCTACAATGAGCAGTTCTTC; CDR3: CASSPGRGGPYNEQFF
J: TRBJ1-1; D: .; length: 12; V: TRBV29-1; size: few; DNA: TGCAGCGTTGTGGAGGGGCGCACTGAAGCTTTCTTT; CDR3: CSVVEGRTEAFF
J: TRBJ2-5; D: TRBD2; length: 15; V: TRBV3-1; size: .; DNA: TGTGCCAGCAGCCAATTCCTAGCGGGACAAGAGACCCAGTACTTC; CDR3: CASSQFLAGQETQYF
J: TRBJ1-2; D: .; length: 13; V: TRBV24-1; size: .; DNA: TGTGCCACCAGTGATTCAAACAGAGGCGGCTACACCTTC; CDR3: CATSDSNRGGYTF
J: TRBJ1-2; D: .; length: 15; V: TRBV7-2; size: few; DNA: TGTGCCAGCAGCTTAGTACAGAATACTAACTATGGCTACACCTTC; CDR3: CASSLVQNTNYGYTF
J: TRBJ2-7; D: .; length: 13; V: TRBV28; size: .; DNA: TGTGCCAGCACAGGTGGGGGGTCCTACGAGCAGTACTTC; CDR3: CASTGGGSYEQYF
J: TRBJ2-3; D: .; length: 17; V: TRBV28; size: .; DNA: TGTGCCAGCAGTTTGTGGGGTAGTCAGGGTCGGCCAGATACGCAGTATTTT; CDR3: CASSLWGSQGRPDTQYF
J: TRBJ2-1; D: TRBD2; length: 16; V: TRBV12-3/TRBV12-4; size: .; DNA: TGTGCCAGCAACACGGCCGGGACTAGCGGGAGTTATGAGCAGTTCTTC; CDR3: CASNTAGTSGSYEQFF
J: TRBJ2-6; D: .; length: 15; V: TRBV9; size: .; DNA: TGTGCCAGCAGCCACAGGAAATCGGGGGCCAACGTCCTGACTTTC; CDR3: CASSHRKSGANVLTF
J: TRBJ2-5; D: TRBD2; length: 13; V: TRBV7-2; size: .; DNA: TGTGCCAGCAGCTTAGTCCAGGGACTAGCCAAATTCTTC; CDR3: CASSLVQGLAKFF
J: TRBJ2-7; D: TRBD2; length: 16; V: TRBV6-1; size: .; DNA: TGTGCCAGCAGCCGCGGACTAGCGGGAGTCTCCTACGAGCAGTACTTC; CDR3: CASSRGLAGVSYEQYF
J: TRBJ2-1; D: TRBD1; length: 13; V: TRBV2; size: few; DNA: TGTGCCAGCAATGGACAGGGAGGCGATGAGCAGTTCTTC; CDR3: CASNGQGGDEQFF
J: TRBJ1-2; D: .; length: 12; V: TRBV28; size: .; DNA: TGTGCCAGCAGTTCACCGCCCTATAGCGACACCTTC; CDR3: CASSSPPYSDTF
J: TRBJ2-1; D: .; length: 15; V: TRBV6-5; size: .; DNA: TGTGCCAGCAGGTCAGCGGGTGTCTCCTACAATGAGCAGTTCTTC; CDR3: CASRSAGVSYNEQFF
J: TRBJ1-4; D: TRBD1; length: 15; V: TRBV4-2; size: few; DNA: TGTGCCAGCAGCCAATGGGCCAGGGGGGACGAAAAACTGTTTTTT; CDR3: CASSQWARGDEKLFF
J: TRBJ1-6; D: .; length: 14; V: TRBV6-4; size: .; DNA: TGTGCCAGCAGTTGGGGACACCGTAAATTCGGACTCCACTTT; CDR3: CASSWGHRKFGLHF
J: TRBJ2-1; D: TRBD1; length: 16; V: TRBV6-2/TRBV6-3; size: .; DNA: TGTGCCAGCAGTCAATGGACAGGAAGCTCCTACAATGAGCAGTTCTTC; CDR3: CASSQWTGSSYNEQFF
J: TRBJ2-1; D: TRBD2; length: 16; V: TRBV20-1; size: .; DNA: TGCAGTGCTAGAGCATCAGGACTAGCGGGAGGGCGGGAGCAGTTCTTC; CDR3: CSARASGLAGGREQFF
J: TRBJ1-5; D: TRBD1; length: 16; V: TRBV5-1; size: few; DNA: TGCGCCAGCAGCCCCAAACGGGACAGGGAGGATCAGCCCCAGCATTTT; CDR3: CASSPKRDREDQPQHF
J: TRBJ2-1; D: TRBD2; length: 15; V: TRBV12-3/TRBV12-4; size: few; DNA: TGTGCCAGCAGTTTCTCTAGCGGGAGGGCCAACGAGCAGTTCTTC; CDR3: CASSFSSGRANEQFF
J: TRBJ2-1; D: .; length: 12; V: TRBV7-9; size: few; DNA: TGTGCCAGCAGCCGTAGTGGCAATGAGCAGTTCTTC; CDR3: CASSRSGNEQFF
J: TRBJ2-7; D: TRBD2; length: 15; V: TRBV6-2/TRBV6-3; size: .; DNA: TGTGCCAGCAGTTACTCGTCTAGCGGGGCCTACGAGCAGTACTTC; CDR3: CASSYSSSGAYEQYF
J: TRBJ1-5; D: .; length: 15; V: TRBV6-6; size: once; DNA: TGTGCCAGCAGTTACGGAGTTGATAGCAATCAGCCCCAGCATTTT; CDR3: CASSYGVDSNQPQHF
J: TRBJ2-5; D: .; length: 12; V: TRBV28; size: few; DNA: TGTGCCAGCACGAGGGTCGGGGAGACCCAGTACTTC; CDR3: CASTRVGETQYF
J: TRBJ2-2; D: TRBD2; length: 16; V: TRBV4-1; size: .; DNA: TGCGCCAGCAGCCGTGGACTAGCGGCGAACACCGGGGAGCTGTTTTTT; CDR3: CASSRGLAANTGELFF
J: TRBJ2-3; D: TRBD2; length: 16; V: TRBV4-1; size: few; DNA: TGCGCCAGCAGCCAAAGAGTTAGCGGGGTGCAAGATACGCAGTATTTT; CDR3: CASSQRVSGVQDTQYF
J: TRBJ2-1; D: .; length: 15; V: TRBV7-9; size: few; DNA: TGTGCCAGTAGCTTGTATGGGGGCCCCTACAATGAGCAGTTCTTC; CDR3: CASSLYGGPYNEQFF
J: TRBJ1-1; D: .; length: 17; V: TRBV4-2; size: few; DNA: TGTGCCAGCAGCCAAGATCTTGCGAGACAGATGAACACTGAAGCTTTCTTT; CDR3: CASSQDLARQMNTEAFF
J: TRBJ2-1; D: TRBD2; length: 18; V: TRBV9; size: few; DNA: TGTGCCAGCAGCGTATCCGGGAGGGCCCTTCCGTCCTACAATGAGCAGTTCTTC; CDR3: CASSVSGRALPSYNEQFF
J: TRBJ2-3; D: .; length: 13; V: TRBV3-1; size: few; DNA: TGTGCCAGCAGCCAAGATCGGGGGTATACGCAGTATTTT; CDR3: CASSQDRGYTQYF